This passage covers 27 T cell receptor beta chains from one sample sequenced in a study of CD8 T cells in ankylosing spondylitis. TCRdb used MiXCR to reprocess the 5' RACE reads, holding one entry per CDR3 protein. The table has about 100,000 distinct CDR3 sequences, over 6.5% seen once; the top ten hold nearly 10%. The sequencing input was blood, either unsorted or a sorted T cell fraction (not recorded which). The receptors here all came from a male donor with ankylosing spondylitis or in good health (not recorded which).

There are many counts of this clonotype. The chain couples TRBV7-2 to TRBJ2-2; TRBD1 might be the D (6 bases). Between the trimmed V and J ends, which lost 1 base and 6 bases, there was a span of 12 bases. This CDR3 is built from 15 residues. Germline CDR1 is SGHTA and CDR2 is FQGNSA. CDR3 residues: CASSLGDILSGELFF. The CDR3 DNA is TGTGCCAGCAGCTTAGGGGACATCCTATCCGGGGAGCTGTTTTTT.

This clonotype was picked up many times. The chain uses TRBV7-9 and TRBJ1-1; D is perhaps TRBD1 (5 bases). This CDR3 contains 14 residues. In germline, CDR1 is SEHNR, CDR2 FQNEAQ (reference sequence). Trimming cost V 5 bases and J 6 bases, with 16 bases left between them. CDR3 bases: TGTGCCAGCAGCCCAGGGTCCAATCGGGCTGAAGCTTTCTTT. Translated: CASSPGSNRAEAFF.

This clonotype has at least ten counts. The chain is built from TRBV29-1 and TRBJ1-2; D is ambiguous. This CDR3 contains 14 residues. V was shortened by 1 base and J by 5 bases, with 14 bases between the two germline ends. The germline CDR1 and CDR2 sequences are SQVTM and ANQGSEA. CDR3: CSVEGSWTEYGYTF. As DNA, the CDR3 is TGCAGCGTTGAAGGGTCGTGGACGGAGTATGGCTACACCTTC.

This clonotype was observed many times. The chain links TRBV7-2 to TRBJ1-3, with TRBD1 as a possible D gene (5 bases). Germline loops: CDR1 SGHTA, CDR2 FQGNSA. Trimming removed 2 bases from V and 3 bases from J, with 11 bases in between. This CDR3 region has 15 residues. DNA for the CDR3: TGTGCCAGCAGCTTACAGGGAGGGATTGGAAACACCATATATTTT. Its protein product is CASSLQGGIGNTIYF.

The table lists this clonotype with many counts. The chain links TRBV7-9 to TRBJ2-2, with D perhaps being TRBD1 or TRBD2 (5 bases each). Germline CDR1 is SEHNR and CDR2 is FQNEAQ (reference sequence). This CDR3 contains 16 residues. The V gene lost 8 bases and the J gene lost 5 bases, with 21 bases spanning the gap. CDR3 DNA: TGTGCCAGCTTCGGAGGCAGAAGGGGTATAACCGGGGAGCTGTTTTTT. Amino acids: CASFGGRRGITGELFF. The full variable domain, rest sourced from reference TRBV7-9 and TRBJ2-2, is DTGVSQNPRHKITKRGQNVTFRCDPISEHNRLYWYRQTLGQGPEFLTYFQNEAQLEKSRLLSDRFSAERPKGSFSTLEIQRTEQGDSAMYLCASFGGRRGITGELFFGEGSRLTVL.

This rearrangement joins TRBV7-2 to TRBJ2-7; D unresolved. The CDR3 is 14 residues long. V lost 3 bases and J lost 3, with 12 bases in between. Per the germline V gene, CDR1 is SGHTA and CDR2 is FQGNSA. CDR3 residues: CASSLDLGVYEQYF. The DNA of the CDR3 is TGTGCCAGCAGCTTGGACCTGGGCGTCTACGAGCAGTACTTC. The variable domain in full, with the rest retrieved from reference TRBV7-2 and TRBJ2-7, is GAGVSQSPSNKVTEKGKDVELRCDPISGHTALYWYRQSLGQGLEFLIYFQGNSAPDKSGLPSDRFSAERTGGSVSTLTIQRTQQEDSAVYLCASSLDLGVYEQYFGPGTRLTVT.

This clonotype was seen ten or more times. The chain employs TRBV6-2 or TRBV6-3 and TRBJ2-1; 7 bases fit TRBD2. Germline CDR1 is MNHEY and CDR2 is SVGEGT. Trimming took 6 bases from V and 6 from J; bases not matched to a gene: 11. The CDR3 contains 15 residues. The CDR3 sequence: CASRPERESVNEQFF. The CDR3 region has the DNA TGTGCCAGCAGACCCGAGCGGGAATCGGTCAATGAGCAGTTCTTC.

This clonotype came up many times. V usage is TRBV20-1 and J usage is TRBJ1-2, with D hard to call. The V end was cut by 5 bases, the J end by 7 bases, with 8 bases between. The CDR3 is 10 residues long. Germline V lookup: CDR1 DFQATT, CDR2 SNEGSKA (reference sequence). CDR3 amino acids: CSAPTVGYTF. The CDR3 bases are TGCAGTGCTCCTACAGTTGGCTACACCTTC.

This clonotype was detected many times. The chain is built from TRBV4-1 and TRBJ2-5, with 15 bases aligning to TRBD2. The CDR3 sequence is 21 residues long. Germline V gene lookup returns CDR1 MGHRA and CDR2 YSYEKL. J gave up 2 bases and V 1 base, and 14 bases lay outside the gene matches. CDR3 in DNA: TGCGCCAGCAGCCAAGGGATGAATCTTATGGGACTAGCGGGGGGACAAGAGACCCAGTACTTC. This gives the protein CASSQGMNLMGLAGGQETQYF.

This clonotype was seen many times. The gene calls are TRBV5-1 and TRBJ2-2; TRBD1 or TRBD2 may be the D gene (5 bases each). Germline V gives CDR1 SGHRS, CDR2 YFSETQ. Trimming stripped 4 bases from V and 4 bases from J, with 17 bases between. The CDR3 is 16 residues long. The CDR3 loop is CASSALTGTFTGELFF. The DNA of the CDR3 is TGCGCCAGCAGCGCCCTTACCGGGACCTTCACCGGGGAGCTGTTTTTT.

This clonotype was recorded at least ten times. This chain uses TRBV3-1 with TRBJ2-1, with 8 bases identical to TRBD2. The CDR3 totals 16 residues. J was trimmed by 4 bases and V by 5 bases; bases with no gene match: 10. Looked up from germline, CDR1 is LGHDT and CDR2 is YNNKEL (reference sequence). Written as DNA, the CDR3 is TGTGCCAGCAGCTTGCTCCCGGGACTAGTATACAATGAGCAGTTCTTC. It specifies CASSLLPGLVYNEQFF.

In its sample, this clonotype was seen a few times. The chain has TRBV20-1 and TRBJ2-7; D tentatively reads TRBD1 or TRBD2 (5 bases each). CDR3 length: 14 amino acids. Looked up from germline, CDR1 is DFQATT and CDR2 is SNEGSKA (reference sequence). V was shortened by 6 bases and J by 5 bases, with 20 bases between the two germline ends. The CDR3, as DNA: TGCAGTGCCCTCGGGGCAGGTGGTTGGGACGAGCAGTACTTC. Its protein product is CSALGAGGWDEQYF.

With regard to this clonotype: This could be a read error, since a much larger clone is one nucleotide away. This rearrangement joins TRBV6-5 to TRBJ1-2; no firm D call. The CDR3 length is 13 residues. CDR1 is MNHEY and CDR2 is SVGAGI in the germline V gene. Trimming pared 5 bases from V and 0 bases from J, leaving 7 bases between. The CDR3 loop reads CASSQAPNYGYTF. The CDR3 region has the DNA TGTGCCAGCAGTCAGGCACCTAACTATGGCTACACCTTC.

This clonotype was counted at least ten times. The rearrangement joins TRBV7-9 to TRBJ1-1; D is unclear. The V end was cut by 2 bases, the J end by 1 base, with 11 bases between. There are 15 residues in the CDR3. Germline CDR1 reads SEHNR; CDR2 reads FQNEAQ (reference sequence). As DNA, the CDR3 is TGTGCCAGCAGCTTAAGTTACAGCAAGAACACTGAAGCTTTCTTT. This encodes CASSLSYSKNTEAFF.

This clonotype was seen at least ten times. The chain links TRBV29-1 to TRBJ1-2; 8 bases agree with TRBD1. V shed 4 bases and J 4 bases; nucleotides not matched to a gene: 11. There are 15 residues in the CDR3. The germline V gene has CDR1 SQVTM and CDR2 ANQGSEA. The CDR3 region is CSVAISGGLGYGYTF. CDR3 nucleotide sequence: TGCAGCGTTGCGATTTCAGGGGGCTTGGGCTATGGCTACACCTTC.

In its sample, this clonotype was seen many times. The rearrangement joins TRBV13 to TRBJ1-1; TRBD1 agrees at 9 bases. V shed 3 bases, J shed 3 bases, and the junction held 5 bases outside the gene matches. Germline V gene lookup returns CDR1 PRHDT and CDR2 FYEKMQ (reference sequence). The CDR3 runs 15 residues. The CDR3 DNA reads TGTGCCAGCAGCTTCCCGGGACAGGGAGACACTGAAGCTTTCTTT. Protein sequence: CASSFPGQGDTEAFF. The full variable domain, completed using reference TRBV13 and TRBJ1-1, is AAGVIQSPRHLIKEKRETATLKCYPIPRHDTVYWYQQGPGQDPQFLISFYEKMQSDKGSIPDRFSAQQFSDYHSELNMSSLELGDSALYFCASSFPGQGDTEAFFGQGTRLTVV.

The rearrangement uses TRBV7-9 and TRBJ1-6; D remains unclear. V gave up 5 bases and J gave up 10 bases, with 12 bases separating them. The V gene's germline CDR1 is SEHNR and CDR2 FQNEAQ (reference sequence). This CDR3 comprises 13 residues. CDR3: CASSLPGRSPLHF. Written as DNA, the CDR3 is TGTGCCAGCAGCCTCCCCGGGCGATCACCCCTCCACTTT.

This clonotype was detected only a few times. CDR3 in amino acids: CASSLRGSPYEQYF. CDR3 nucleotides: TGTGCCAGCAGTCTCCGAGGAAGCCCCTACGAGCAGTACTTC. The V and J genes are TRBV12-3 or TRBV12-4 and TRBJ2-7; D gene uncertain. The CDR3 is made up of 14 amino acids. V shed 5 bases and J shed 2 bases, with 13 bases lying between them.

This clonotype was detected a few times. The gene calls are TRBV20-1 and TRBJ2-1, with TRBD2 as a possible D gene (6 bases). The V end was cut by 0 bases, the J end by 8 bases, with 17 bases between. The CDR3 extends over 15 amino acids. Per germline, CDR1 DFQATT and CDR2 SNEGSKA (reference sequence). DNA for the CDR3: TGCAGTGCTAGAGATAGCGGCTCGGCAAGGGATGAGCAGTTCTTC. Translating gives CSARDSGSARDEQFF.

In this sample, this clonotype turned up many times. This sequence joins TRBV20-1 and TRBJ1-3; the match to TRBD1 covers 7 bases. Unmatched junction bases numbered 9, after V lost 7 bases and J lost 0 bases. Germline CDR1 DFQATT, CDR2 SNEGSKA (reference sequence). CDR3 size: 15 residues. The CDR3 region has the DNA TGCAGTGTGACCCAGGGGGGAGGCTCTGGAAACACCATATATTTT. Translating gives CSVTQGGGSGNTIYF.

There are many counts of this clonotype. The genes are TRBV29-1 and TRBJ2-7; the D is unclear. CDR3 length: 12 residues. V was shortened by 4 bases and J by 2 bases, with 9 bases between the two germline ends. Looked up from germline, CDR1 is SQVTM and CDR2 is ANQGSEA. The CDR3 nucleotides are TGCAGCGTTGCTGGCAGCGCCTACGAGCAGTACTTC. Residues: CSVAGSAYEQYF.

This clonotype was counted at least ten times. This chain links TRBV5-1 with TRBJ2-2; TRBD2 agrees at 9 bases. The CDR3 loop spans 17 amino acids. The V and J ends lost 0 bases and 3 bases, in that order; junction bases with no gene match: 6. Germline V CDR1 and CDR2: SGHRS, YFSETQ. CDR3 bases: TGCGCCAGCAGCTTGGGAGCGGGAGGACCCTACACCGGGGAGCTGTTTTTT. Encoded protein: CASSLGAGGPYTGELFF.

This clonotype was recorded many times. V gene TRBV20-1 combines with J gene TRBJ2-1; either TRBD1 or TRBD2 may supply D (5 bases each). The germline CDR1 and CDR2 sequences are DFQATT and SNEGSKA (reference sequence). V was cut by 1 base and J by 4 bases, with 14 bases left in between. The CDR3 length is 15 residues. The CDR3: CSARGRDRRYNEQFF. DNA of the CDR3: TGCAGTGCTAGAGGCCGGGACCGCCGATACAATGAGCAGTTCTTC.

This clonotype has ten or more counts. The chain links TRBV9 to TRBJ1-2, with a tentative D call TRBD1 (6 bases). With 0 bases removed from V and 6 bases from J, the gap between germline ends came to 9 bases. Germline values: CDR1 SGDLS, CDR2 YYNGEE. The CDR3 covers 13 residues. The CDR3 nucleotides read TGTGCCAGCAGCGTAGGAGCAGGGGATGGCTACACCTTC. Its translation is CASSVGAGDGYTF. Looking up the rest from reference TRBV9 and TRBJ1-2 gives the full variable domain: DSGVTQTPKHLITATGQRVTLRCSPRSGDLSVYWYQQSLDQGLQFLIQYYNGEERAKGNILERFSAQQFPDLHSELNLSSLELGDSALYFCASSVGAGDGYTFGSGTRLTVV.

V is TRBV11-2 and J is TRBJ1-1; 7 bases are shared with TRBD1. The CDR3 covers 14 residues. Germline CDR1 SGHAT, CDR2 FQNNGV. Trimming cost V 5 bases and J 3 bases; bases outside gene matches: 6. The CDR3 region has the DNA TGTGCCAGCAGCCCCCGACAGGGCGACACTGAAGCTTTCTTT. Translation: CASSPRQGDTEAFF.

This clonotype was recorded at least ten times. The genes are TRBV7-8 and TRBJ1-5; a possible D gene is TRBD1 (5 bases). Germline-derived CDR1 and CDR2 are SGHVS and FQNEAQ. Trimming took off 1 base at V and 6 bases at J, with 19 bases between the two ends. The CDR3 sequence is 17 residues long. For the CDR3, the DNA is TGTGCCAGCAGCTTAGTGTCACGGGGCCGTGACGGTCAGCCCCAGCATTTT. The encoded protein is CASSLVSRGRDGQPQHF. Complete variable domain (other parts from reference TRBV7-8 and TRBJ1-5): GAGVSQSPRYKVAKRGQDVALRCDPISGHVSLFWYQQALGQGPEFLTYFQNEAQLDKSGLPSDRFFAERPEGSVSTLKIQRTQQEDSAVYLCASSLVSRGRDGQPQHFGDGTRLSIL.

This chain joins TRBV5-4 and TRBJ1-1; possibly TRBD1 for D (5 bases). V lost 2 bases, J lost 11 bases, and 10 bases lay in between. The CDR3 length is 11 residues. Germline values: CDR1 SGHNT, CDR2 YYREEE (reference sequence). CDR3 coding DNA: TGTGCCAGCAGCTTTAGGGACCTGGCTTTCTTT. Its translation: CASSFRDLAFF.